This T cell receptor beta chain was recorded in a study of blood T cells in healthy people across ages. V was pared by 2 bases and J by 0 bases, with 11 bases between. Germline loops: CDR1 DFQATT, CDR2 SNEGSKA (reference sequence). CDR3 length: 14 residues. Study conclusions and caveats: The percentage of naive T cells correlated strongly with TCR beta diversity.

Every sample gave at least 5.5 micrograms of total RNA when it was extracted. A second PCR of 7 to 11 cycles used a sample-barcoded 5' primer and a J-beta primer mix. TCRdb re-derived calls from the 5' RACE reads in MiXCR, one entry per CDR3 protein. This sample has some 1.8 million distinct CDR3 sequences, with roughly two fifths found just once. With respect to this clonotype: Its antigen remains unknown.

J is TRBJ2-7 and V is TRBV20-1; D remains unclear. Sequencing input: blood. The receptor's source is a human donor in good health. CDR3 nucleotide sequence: TGCAGTGCTAGACAAAGACCGGGCTCCTACGAGCAGTACTTC. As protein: CSARQRPGSYEQYF.